This entry describes one T cell receptor beta chain. CD4+ cell separation produced CD45RA+ naive and CD45RA-negative memory subsets. Across several immunoSEQ plates, the genomic DNA of each subset was split evenly. Repertoires were generated with immunoSEQ multiplex PCR, while TCRdb's copy carries only in-frame clones and drops some. The sample records millions of clones, over 85% being singletons. CDR1 and CDR2 (germline): SGDLS, YYNGEE. This CDR3 has 13 residues. V shed 0 bases and J shed 13 bases, with 11 bases lying between them. This entry comes from a study of shared clonotypes between healthy human individuals.

What was sequenced was naive CD4+ T cells sorted from blood. The subset was: CD45RA+ positively selected. The rearrangement links TRBV9 to TRBJ1-6; D unresolved. This receptor was taken from a man between 18 and 35 years old in good health. CDR3 DNA: TGTGCCAGCAGCGTAGTCGACCTAGGGCCCCTCCACTTT. Its protein product is CASSVVDLGPLHF. Supplemented by reference TRBV9 and TRBJ1-6, the full variable domain reads DSGVTQTPKHLITATGQRVTLRCSPRSGDLSVYWYQQSLDQGLQFLIQYYNGEERAKGNILERFSAQQFPDLHSELNLSSLELGDSALYFCASSVVDLGPLHFGNGTRLTVT.